Listed below are T cell receptor beta chains from one sample, sequenced in a study of radiation and T cells in renal cell carcinoma. TCRdb's table, derived via immunoSEQ multiplex PCR, lists solely in-frame clones and lacks some. The data hold 90,000 to 100,000 clones, with roughly 82% observed a single time. Sequencing used blood, obtained from a patient whose treatment included radiotherapy and nephrectomy. The receptors here all came from a man aged 55 to 70 with renal cell carcinoma. CDR3s include the opening cysteine and the closing phenylalanine or tryptophan. Fields, in order: clone size, D gene, J gene, V gene, CDR3 DNA, CDR3 protein. D genes are given only for firm matches. A clone size is listed for some rows: how often the clone was seen (once, few, many), or a class if it is expanded.

abundance: few; d_gene: TRBD2; j_gene: TRBJ2-1; v_gene: TRBV28; CDR3nt: TGTGCCAGCAGCGCTAGCGGGAGGGGAGAGCAGTTCTTC; CDR3aa: CASSASGRGEQFF
abundance: NA; d_gene: TRBD2; j_gene: TRBJ2-3; v_gene: TRBV30; CDR3nt: TGTGCCTGGCTCCCGGGACTAGCGGGAGGAACAGATACGCAGTATTTT; CDR3aa: CAWLPGLAGGTDTQYF
abundance: once; d_gene: NA; j_gene: TRBJ2-7; v_gene: TRBV28; CDR3nt: TGTGCCAGCAGTCCGCGCGGGTTATCCTACGAGCAGTACTTC; CDR3aa: CASSPRGLSYEQYF
abundance: NA; d_gene: TRBD1; j_gene: TRBJ2-5; v_gene: TRBV7-7; CDR3nt: TGTGCCAGCAGCCCCGGGACAGGCCCAGAGACCCAGTACTTC; CDR3aa: CASSPGTGPETQYF
abundance: NA; d_gene: NA; j_gene: TRBJ2-2; v_gene: TRBV29-1; CDR3nt: TGCAGCGTTGAAGAAACCCAGGCCGCCGGGGAGCTGTTTTTT; CDR3aa: CSVEETQAAGELFF
abundance: NA; d_gene: TRBD1; j_gene: TRBJ1-4; v_gene: TRBV18; CDR3nt: TGTGCCAGCTCACCACCTACAGGGGTGTCACTGTTTTTT; CDR3aa: CASSPPTGVSLFF
abundance: NA; d_gene: NA; j_gene: TRBJ2-5; v_gene: TRBV27; CDR3nt: TGTGCCAGCAGTTATGCGGACATCTACCAAGAGACCCAGTACTTC; CDR3aa: CASSYADIYQETQYF
abundance: once; d_gene: TRBD2; j_gene: TRBJ2-7; v_gene: TRBV28; CDR3nt: TGTGCCAGCAGTTTATTAGCGGGAGGTGAAAAGCAGTACTTC; CDR3aa: CASSLLAGGEKQYF
abundance: NA; d_gene: TRBD2; j_gene: TRBJ2-1; v_gene: TRBV10-2; CDR3nt: TGCGCCAGCAGTGAGGATTCGGGCAGCGGGAGCCGCAATGAGCAGTTCTTC; CDR3aa: CASSEDSGSGSRNEQFF
abundance: NA; d_gene: TRBD2; j_gene: TRBJ2-1; v_gene: TRBV27; CDR3nt: TGTGCCAGCAGTTTAGGTAGAGGGACTAGCGGGAGCGTGCACAATGAGCAGTTCTTC; CDR3aa: CASSLGRGTSGSVHNEQFF
abundance: NA; d_gene: TRBD2; j_gene: TRBJ2-3; v_gene: TRBV29-1; CDR3nt: TGCAGCGTTGGCGCTAGCGGCACTAGCACAGATACGCAGTATTTT; CDR3aa: CSVGASGTSTDTQYF
abundance: NA; d_gene: TRBD1; j_gene: TRBJ1-5; v_gene: TRBV18; CDR3nt: TGTGCCAGCTCACCGGACAGGGTGGATCAGCCCCAGCATTTT; CDR3aa: CASSPDRVDQPQHF
abundance: NA; d_gene: TRBD1; j_gene: TRBJ2-7; v_gene: TRBV28; CDR3nt: TGTGCCAGCAGTCCTACCCAGGGACAGGGAAGACCCGAGCAGTACTTC; CDR3aa: CASSPTQGQGRPEQYF
abundance: once; d_gene: NA; j_gene: TRBJ2-7; v_gene: TRBV20-1; CDR3nt: TGCAGTGCTAGTCGTTACGAGCAGTACTTC; CDR3aa: CSASRYEQYF
abundance: NA; d_gene: NA; j_gene: TRBJ1-1; v_gene: TRBV30; CDR3nt: TGTGCCTGGAGTGTACGAAGAGCGAACACTGAAGCTTTCTTT; CDR3aa: CAWSVRRANTEAFF
abundance: NA; d_gene: NA; j_gene: TRBJ1-2; v_gene: TRBV27; CDR3nt: TGTGCCAGCAGTTCTGCGGGCCATGGCTACACCTTC; CDR3aa: CASSSAGHGYTF
abundance: NA; d_gene: TRBD1; j_gene: TRBJ2-3; v_gene: TRBV2; CDR3nt: TGTGCCAGCAGTGAGGGGACAGAGAGCACAGATACGCAGTATTTT; CDR3aa: CASSEGTESTDTQYF
abundance: many; d_gene: NA; j_gene: TRBJ1-1; v_gene: TRBV5-6; CDR3nt: TGTGCCAGCAGCCCGCCCACCTGGGGTGGGACTGAAGCTTTCTTT; CDR3aa: CASSPPTWGGTEAFF
abundance: NA; d_gene: NA; j_gene: TRBJ1-2; v_gene: TRBV27; CDR3nt: TGTGCCAGCAGTCCCGAGGGACACAACTATGGCTACACCTTC; CDR3aa: CASSPEGHNYGYTF
abundance: NA; d_gene: NA; j_gene: TRBJ2-7; v_gene: TRBV19; CDR3nt: TGTGCCAGTAGTATTGGCGGGGTGACCTACGAGCAGTACTTC; CDR3aa: CASSIGGVTYEQYF
abundance: NA; d_gene: NA; j_gene: TRBJ2-1; v_gene: TRBV9; CDR3nt: TGTGCCAGCAGTACAGGGTACGGGTACAATGAGCAGTTCTTC; CDR3aa: CASSTGYGYNEQFF
abundance: NA; d_gene: NA; j_gene: TRBJ2-7; v_gene: TRBV30; CDR3nt: TGTGCCTGGAGTGCCCGGGGGGAGCAGTACTTC; CDR3aa: CAWSARGEQYF
abundance: few; d_gene: NA; j_gene: TRBJ2-6; v_gene: TRBV5-1; CDR3nt: TGCGCCAGCAGCCCCCCCGGGACTGGGGCCAACGTCCTGACTTTC; CDR3aa: CASSPPGTGANVLTF